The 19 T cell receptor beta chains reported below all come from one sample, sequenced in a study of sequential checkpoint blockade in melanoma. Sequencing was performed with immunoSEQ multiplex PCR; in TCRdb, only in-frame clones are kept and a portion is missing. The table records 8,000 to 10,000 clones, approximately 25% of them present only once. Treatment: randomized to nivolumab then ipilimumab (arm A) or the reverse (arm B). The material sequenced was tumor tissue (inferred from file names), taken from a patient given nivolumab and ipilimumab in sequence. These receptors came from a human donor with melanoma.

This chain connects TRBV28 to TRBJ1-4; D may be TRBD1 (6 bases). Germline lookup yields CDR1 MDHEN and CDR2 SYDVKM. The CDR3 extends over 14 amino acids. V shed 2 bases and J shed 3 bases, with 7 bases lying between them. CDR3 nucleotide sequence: TGTGCCAGCAGTTTAGCAGGGGCTAATGAAAAACTGTTTTTT. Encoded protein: CASSLAGANEKLFF.

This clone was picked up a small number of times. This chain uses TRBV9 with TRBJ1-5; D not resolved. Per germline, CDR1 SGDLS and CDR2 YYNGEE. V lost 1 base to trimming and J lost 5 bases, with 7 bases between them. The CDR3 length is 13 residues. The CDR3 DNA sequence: TGTGCCAGCAGCGTAAACGAACATCAGCCCCAGCATTTT. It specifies CASSVNEHQPQHF.

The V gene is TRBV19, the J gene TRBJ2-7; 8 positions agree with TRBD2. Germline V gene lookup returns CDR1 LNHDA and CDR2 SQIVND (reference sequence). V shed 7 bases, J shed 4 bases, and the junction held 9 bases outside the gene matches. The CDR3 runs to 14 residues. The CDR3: CASKESGRAYEQYF. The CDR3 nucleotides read TGTGCCAGTAAGGAAAGCGGGAGAGCTTACGAGCAGTACTTC.

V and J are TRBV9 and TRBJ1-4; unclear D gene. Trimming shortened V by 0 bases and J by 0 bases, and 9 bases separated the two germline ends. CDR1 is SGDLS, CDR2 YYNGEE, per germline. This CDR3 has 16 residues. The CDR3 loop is CASSVGSQATNEKLFF. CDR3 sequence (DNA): TGTGCCAGCAGCGTAGGGAGCCAAGCAACTAATGAAAAACTGTTTTTT.

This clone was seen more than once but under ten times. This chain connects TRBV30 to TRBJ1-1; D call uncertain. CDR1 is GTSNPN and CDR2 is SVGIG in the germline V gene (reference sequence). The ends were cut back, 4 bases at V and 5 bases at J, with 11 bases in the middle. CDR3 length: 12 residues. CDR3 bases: TGTGCCTGGAAACGGTACACAACTGAAGCTTTCTTT. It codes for CAWKRYTTEAFF.

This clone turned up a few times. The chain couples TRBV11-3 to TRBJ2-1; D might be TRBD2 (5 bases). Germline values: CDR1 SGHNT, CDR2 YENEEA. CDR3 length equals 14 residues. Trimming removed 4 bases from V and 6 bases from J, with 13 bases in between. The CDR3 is CASSYDGGSNEQFF. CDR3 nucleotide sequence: TGTGCCAGCAGCTATGACGGAGGATCCAATGAGCAGTTCTTC.

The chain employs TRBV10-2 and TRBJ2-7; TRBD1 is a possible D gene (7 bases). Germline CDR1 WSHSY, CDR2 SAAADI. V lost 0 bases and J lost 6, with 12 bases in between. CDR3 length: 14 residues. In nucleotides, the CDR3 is TGCGCCAGCAGTGAGTCGGGGCAGGGGGGCGAGCAGTACTTC. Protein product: CASSESGQGGEQYF.

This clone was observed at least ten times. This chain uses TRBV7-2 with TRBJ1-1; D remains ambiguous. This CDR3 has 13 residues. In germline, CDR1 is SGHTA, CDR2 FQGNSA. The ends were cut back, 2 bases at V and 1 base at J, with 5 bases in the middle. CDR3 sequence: CASSLSANTEAFF. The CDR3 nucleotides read TGTGCCAGCAGCTTATCGGCGAACACTGAAGCTTTCTTT. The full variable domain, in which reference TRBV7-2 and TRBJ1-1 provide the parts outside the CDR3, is GAGVSQSPSNKVTEKGKDVELRCDPISGHTALYWYRQSLGQGLEFLIYFQGNSAPDKSGLPSDRFSAERTGGSVSTLTIQRTQQEDSAVYLCASSLSANTEAFFGQGTRLTVV.

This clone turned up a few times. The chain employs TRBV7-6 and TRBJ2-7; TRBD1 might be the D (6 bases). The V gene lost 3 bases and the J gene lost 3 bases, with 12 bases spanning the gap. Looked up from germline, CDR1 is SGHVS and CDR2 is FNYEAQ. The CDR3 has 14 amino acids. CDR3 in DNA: TGTGCCAGCAGCTTTGGGGGCGGTTTCTACGAGCAGTACTTC. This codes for CASSFGGGFYEQYF.

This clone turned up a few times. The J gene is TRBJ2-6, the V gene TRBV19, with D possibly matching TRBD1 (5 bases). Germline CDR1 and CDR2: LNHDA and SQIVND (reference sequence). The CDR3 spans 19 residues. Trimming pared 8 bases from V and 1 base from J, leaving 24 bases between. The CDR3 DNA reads TGTGCCAGTCGTTGGGGCCAAAGACAAACCGGGTCTGGGGCCAACGTCCTGACTTTC. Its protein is CASRWGQRQTGSGANVLTF. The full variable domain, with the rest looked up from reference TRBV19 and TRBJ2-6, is DGGITQSPKYLFRKEGQNVTLSCEQNLNHDAMYWYRQDPGQGLRLIYYSQIVNDFQKGDIAEGYSVSREKKESFPLTVTSAQKNPTAFYLCASRWGQRQTGSGANVLTFGAGSRLTVL.

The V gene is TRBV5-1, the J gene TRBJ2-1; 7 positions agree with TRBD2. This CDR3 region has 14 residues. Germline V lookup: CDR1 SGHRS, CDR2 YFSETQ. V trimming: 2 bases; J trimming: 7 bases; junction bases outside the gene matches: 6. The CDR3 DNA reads TGCGCCAGCAGCTTTAGCGGGTTACTTAATGAGCAGTTCTTC. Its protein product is CASSFSGLLNEQFF.

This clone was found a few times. CDR3 bases: TGTGCCAGCAGGGGGGACAGGGGGCGATCCTACAATGAGCAGTTCTTC. The encoded protein is CASRGDRGRSYNEQFF. This rearrangement joins TRBV6-8 to TRBJ2-1; 12 bases line up with TRBD1. Germline CDR1 and CDR2: MNHGY and SAAAGT. V lost 6 bases to trimming and J lost 1 base; unmatched junction nucleotides: 4. This CDR3 spans 16 amino acids.

CDR3 protein: CASSYYGLTNTEAFF. Here the CDR3 DNA reads TGTGCCAGCAGTTATTATGGCTTGACGAACACTGAAGCTTTCTTT. The J gene is TRBJ1-1, the V gene TRBV6-8, with D unresolved. Germline values: CDR1 MNHGY, CDR2 SAAAGT. V gave up 3 bases and J gave up 1 base, with 12 bases separating them. The CDR3 is made up of 15 amino acids.

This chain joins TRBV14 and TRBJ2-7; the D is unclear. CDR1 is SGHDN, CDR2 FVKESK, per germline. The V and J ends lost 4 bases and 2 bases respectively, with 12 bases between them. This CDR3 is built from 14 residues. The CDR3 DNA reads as TGTGCCAGCAGCCGACTCGGGCCAACCTACGAGCAGTACTTC. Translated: CASSRLGPTYEQYF.

The CDR3 reads CASSIRVAGGWNEQFF. CDR3 DNA sequence: TGTGCCAGTAGTATTAGGGTAGCGGGAGGCTGGAATGAGCAGTTCTTC. The V call is TRBV19, the J call TRBJ2-1; 10 bases fit TRBD2. This CDR3 has 16 residues. Trimming at V came to 3 bases and at J to 7 bases, leaving 9 bases not matched to a gene. CDR1 and CDR2 (germline): LNHDA, SQIVND (reference sequence).

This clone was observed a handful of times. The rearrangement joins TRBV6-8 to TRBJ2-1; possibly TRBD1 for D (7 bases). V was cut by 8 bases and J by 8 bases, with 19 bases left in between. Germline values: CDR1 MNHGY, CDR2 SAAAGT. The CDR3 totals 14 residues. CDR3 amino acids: CASRGRQGFDEQFF. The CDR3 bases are TGTGCCAGCCGGGGGAGACAGGGTTTTGATGAGCAGTTCTTC.

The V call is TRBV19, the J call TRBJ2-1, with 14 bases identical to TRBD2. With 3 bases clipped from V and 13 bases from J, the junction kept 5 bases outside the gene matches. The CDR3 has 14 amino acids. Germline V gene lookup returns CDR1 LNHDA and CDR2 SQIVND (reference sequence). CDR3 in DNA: TGTGCCAGTAGTATGGGACTAGCGGGAGTCGGCCAGTTCTTC. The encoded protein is CASSMGLAGVGQFF.

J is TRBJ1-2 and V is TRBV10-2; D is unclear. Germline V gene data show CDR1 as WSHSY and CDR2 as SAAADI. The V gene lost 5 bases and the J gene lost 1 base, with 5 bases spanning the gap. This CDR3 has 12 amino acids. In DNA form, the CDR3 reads TGCGCCAGCAGTTTGAATAACTATGGCTACACCTTC. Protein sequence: CASSLNNYGYTF.

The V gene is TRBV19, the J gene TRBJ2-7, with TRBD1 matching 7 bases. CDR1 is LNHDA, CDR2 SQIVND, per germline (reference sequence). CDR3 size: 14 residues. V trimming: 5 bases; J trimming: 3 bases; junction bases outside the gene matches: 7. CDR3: CASSPRQGHYEQYF. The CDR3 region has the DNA TGTGCCAGTAGTCCTCGACAGGGACACTACGAGCAGTACTTC.